The TCR beta chain described here comes from a study of shared T cell receptors in the human thymus. J gave up 5 bases and V 7 bases, and 4 bases lay outside the gene matches. CDR3 length: 13 amino acids. CDR1 is MDHEN, CDR2 SYDVKM, per germline. Here immunoSEQ multiplex PCR was the method, and the copy in TCRdb shows in-frame clones only, minus some. This table has about 660,000 clones, 88% appearing once. These records were also assigned to another study, of human thymus T cells.

Sequenced sample: thymocytes. The J gene is TRBJ1-5, the V gene TRBV28, with 8 bases aligning to TRBD1. The clonotype originates from a boy in the first two years of life with a congenital heart defect. The CDR3 loop reads CASTGQGHQPQHF. The CDR3 DNA is TGTGCCAGCACTGGACAGGGACATCAGCCCCAGCATTTT.